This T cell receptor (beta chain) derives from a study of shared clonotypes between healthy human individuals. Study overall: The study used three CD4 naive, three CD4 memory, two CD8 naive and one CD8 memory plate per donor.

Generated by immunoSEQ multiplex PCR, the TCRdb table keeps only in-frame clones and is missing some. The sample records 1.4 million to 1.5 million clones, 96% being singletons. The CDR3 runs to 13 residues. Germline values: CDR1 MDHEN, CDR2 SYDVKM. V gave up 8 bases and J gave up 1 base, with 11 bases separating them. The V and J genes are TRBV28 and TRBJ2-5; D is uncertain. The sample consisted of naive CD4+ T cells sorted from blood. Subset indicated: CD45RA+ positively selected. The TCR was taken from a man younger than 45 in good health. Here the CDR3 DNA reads TGTGCCAGCGGAGACCGGGTCCAAGAGACCCAGTACTTC. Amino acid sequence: CASGDRVQETQYF.